This T cell receptor (beta chain) is from a study of CD8 T cells in ankylosing spondylitis. This clonotype came up a few times. The antigen remains unidentified. Scientists made TCR beta libraries using quantitative 5'-RACE with molecular barcodes. TCRdb re-derived calls from the 5' RACE reads in MiXCR, one entry per CDR3 protein. This sample has around 890,000 distinct CDR3 sequences; roughly 10% occur once, and the top ten carry 0.51%. CDR3 length: 12 residues. V shed 1 base and J shed 7 bases, with 10 bases lying between them. Germline-derived CDR1 and CDR2 are DFQATT and SNEGSKA (reference sequence). Notes on the study in general: What appeared characteristic of ankylosing spondylitis blood was a TCR beta motif of 7 or 8 highly homologous variants. Reactive arthritis synovial fluid and blood previously showed some of these motif variants.

The sequencing input was blood, either unsorted or a sorted T cell fraction (not recorded which). This TCR was sampled from a male donor with ankylosing spondylitis. The J gene is TRBJ1-2, the V gene TRBV20-1; D might be TRBD1 (5 bases). CDR3 in amino acids: CSARVGGVGYTF. The CDR3 bases are TGCAGTGCTAGAGTTGGAGGGGTTGGCTACACCTTC.